This TCR beta chain was found in a study of OX40 agonist ivuxolimab in advanced cancers. Looking at the study overall: Each dose-escalation patient presented with hepatocellular carcinoma, melanoma, renal cell or head and neck cancer. Two cutaneous melanoma patients and one hepatocellular carcinoma patient, three in all, had partial responses. Findings and caveats of the study: Normalized expansion of T-cell clones was also low for some nonresponders. Clonal expansion from baseline to week 6 occurred in both CD4+ and CD8+ T cells.

This CDR3 spans 10 amino acids. Germline loops: CDR1 SGHRS, CDR2 YFSETQ. V was shortened by 6 bases and J by 5 bases, with 5 bases between the two germline ends. Produced via immunoSEQ multiplex PCR; TCRdb's table is partial and in-frame only. The repertoire holds fewer than 80,000 clones, 65% to 90% seen once, with around 0.6% in the top ten. Details on this clone: Its matching antigen is unknown.

This specimen was CD4+ or CD8+ T cells sorted from blood, taken in a trial of the OX40 agonist ivuxolimab. The clonotype originates from an adult with an advanced solid tumor such as melanoma, head and neck, liver or kidney cancer. The chain has TRBV5-1 and TRBJ2-5, with unresolved D. The CDR3 region is CASKQETQYF. CDR3 nucleotide sequence: TGCGCCAGCAAACAGGAGACCCAGTACTTC.